Given below is one T cell receptor beta chain in context. The target of this receptor is not known. No per-base quality is available; no much larger clone lies one base away. This specimen comes from a study of long-term antiretroviral therapy in people with HIV (dated by TCRdb to 2022 to 2024). Background for the entire study: Collection of the earliest samples took place about a decade ahead of the 2015 WHO recommendation for immediate ART, at a time when ART was typically delayed until CD4 counts fell. No cross-contamination during QIAcube processing was seen in test extractions of a monoclonal T-cell line run alongside roughly 30 polyclonal samples. This retrospective serial study examined whether starting ART and sustained HIV suppression were associated with changes in the composition and diversity of the TRB repertoire in peripheral blood. The cohort contributed fewer than 200 cryopreserved PBMC samples from 30 adults with confirmed HIV infection, collected serially over a mean of around six years (range 1-12). Of the roughly 30 participants with HIV, about twelve were female. Beyond this particular receptor, the publication reports: The samples were dated from about 2004 to 2018, and the ART regimens that were used may be less effective than current ART regimens. Inferences about post-ART repertoire changes were limited because no data were available on ART adherence, viral resistance or therapy changes. Starting ART was linked to a significant rise in TRB diversity, yet even after long-term ART the diversity remained significantly lower than in transplant donor controls. Because pre-ART samples had limited cell numbers, profiling was done on unsorted PBMC rather than on sorted CD4+ and CD8+ T cells. The repertoire was dominated across all time points by expanded TRB clones identified before ART initiation, although this dominance was seen to fluctuate and to decrease in many PLHIV after ART. Since PBMC availability was limited, sequencing covered only the TCR beta chain, with no alpha chain pairing. Narrower CDR3 length ranges were observed in HIV repertoires than in controls, and an antigen-experienced repertoire with only a slight naive shift after ART was suggested by the network structure.

Spanning cysteine to phenylalanine, the CDR3 consists of 16 amino acids. The retained sequence is limited to the CDR3, 48 bases, with the frame set at the first base. After removal of 1 base from V and 5 bases from J, the junction retains 9 bases not matched to a gene. CDR1 and CDR2 are drawn from the germline V gene: ENHRY, SYGVKD. The immunoSEQ hsTCRB v3.0 assay was used at survey level resolution to sequence the TRB variable region. TRB sequencing targeted a depth of about 35,000-50,000 T-cell genomes per sample. TRB libraries were pooled and sequenced on an Illumina MiSeq using a v3 150-cycle kit. The original methods were these. Analysis of repertoires was carried out in R inside a reproducible Nextflow workflow spanning QC, data transformation and analysis. LymphoSeq2, an R package for exploring AIRR-Seq data, was used to implement custom analyses. Several samples that yielded fewer than 5000 total TRB sequences were excluded, so that approximately 170 HIV repertoires were analyzed. Among the 170 to 200 retained HIV repertoires, under 65 were collected before ART initiation and some 130 after ART initiation. Repertoires were downsampled to 5000 TRB nucleotide sequences, and summary statistics were averaged over 100 downsampling iterations. The analysis kept only TRB sequences whose CDR3 regions were at least seven amino acids long. A Shannon entropy-derived clonality score and the Gini coefficient were used to measure diversity. Repertoire networks linked the top 5000 CDR3 amino acid sequences whenever two sequences differed by an edit distance of one. GLIPH2 predicted antigen specificity groups and MHC restriction for TRB CDR3 amino acid sequences. To flag known CMV, EBV, HIV or tissue antigen associations, CDR3 amino acid sequences were matched against VDJdb and McPAS-TCR. Pre-ART, post-ART and control groups were compared with Wilcoxon signed-rank tests and Holm-Bonferroni correction. This immuneACCESS table, as held by TCRdb, lists in-frame sequences with V and J called but not all clones. Of the missing ones, under half trace to an unresolved V gene in checked studies; the others have no known cause. V, J and clone size are taken as reported in that table, and D and trimming were inferred from the DNA itself. The sample includes 2,500 to 3,000 clones, with less than 85% observed a single time. The biggest ten clones account for around 9.4% of the sample.

Inclusion was restricted to participants for whom at least one PBMC sample before ART initiation and at least two post-ART samples were available. All participants with HIV were treated in the United States of America. Before DNA extraction, cryopreserved samples of 1-10 million PBMC were thawed and washed. At the time of the earliest PBMC sample, participants with HIV were aged between about 20 and 54 years. Per participant, PBMC samples came from 1-4 timepoints prior to ART initiation and 2-8 timepoints following ART initiation, for a median of 7 samples. For every participant, serial HIV viral load, CD4+ T-cell count, ART history and demographic data were obtained. Genomic DNA was extracted from unsorted PBMC with a Qiagen kit on a QIAcube, with processing performed in batches of 12 samples.

This sample comprised unsorted PBMCs, obtained 0.4 years before starting antiretroviral therapy. This TCR was recovered from a woman aged 40 to 55 with HIV. The chain employs TRBV10-3 and TRBJ2-7; 9 middle bases align to TRBD1. At the DNA level, the sequence is TGTGCCATCAGTGAGTTGGCCGGGACAGGGTCCAACGAGCAGTACTTC. It specifies CAISELAGTGSNEQYF.